This record concerns one TCR beta chain sequence. The PCR used 60 Vbeta and 13 Jbeta primers. Produced via immunoSEQ multiplex PCR; TCRdb's table is partial and in-frame only. The sample shows 90,000 to 110,000 clones, 76% of them seen only once. Samples came from healthy bone marrow donors. These data belong to a study of cytomegalovirus exposure and HLA in healthy donors. This CDR3 is built from 14 residues. The germline V gene encodes CDR1 SGDLS and CDR2 YYNGEE. Trimming shortened V by 0 bases and J by 5 bases, and 11 bases separated the two germline ends. This TCR was recovered from a man in his forties in good health and CMV-seropositive. What was sequenced was PBMCs. This chain connects TRBV9 to TRBJ2-5; D is possibly TRBD2 (6 bases). CDR3 nucleotides: TGTGCCAGCAGCGTAGCGGGAGCCGGGGAGACCCAGTACTTC. Translated: CASSVAGAGETQYF.